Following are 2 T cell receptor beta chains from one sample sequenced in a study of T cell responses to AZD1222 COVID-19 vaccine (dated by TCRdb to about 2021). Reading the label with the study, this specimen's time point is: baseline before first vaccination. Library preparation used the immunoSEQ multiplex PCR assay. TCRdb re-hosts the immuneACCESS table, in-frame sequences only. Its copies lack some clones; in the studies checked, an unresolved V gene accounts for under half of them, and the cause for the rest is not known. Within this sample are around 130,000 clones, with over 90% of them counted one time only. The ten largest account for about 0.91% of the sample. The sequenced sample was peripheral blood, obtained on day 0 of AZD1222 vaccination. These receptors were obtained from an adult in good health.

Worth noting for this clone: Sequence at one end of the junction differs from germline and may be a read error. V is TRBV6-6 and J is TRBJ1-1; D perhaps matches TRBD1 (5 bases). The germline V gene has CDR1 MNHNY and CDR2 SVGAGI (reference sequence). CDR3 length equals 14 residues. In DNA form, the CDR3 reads TGTGCCAGCAGTCCTCAGGGTGGGAACGCTGAAGCTTTCTTT. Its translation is CASSPQGGNAEAFF.

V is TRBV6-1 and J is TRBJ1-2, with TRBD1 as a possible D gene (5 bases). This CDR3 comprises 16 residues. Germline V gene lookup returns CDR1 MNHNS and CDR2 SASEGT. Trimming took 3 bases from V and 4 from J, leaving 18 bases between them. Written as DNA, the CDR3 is TGTGCCAGCAGTGACCCCCGGGGGAGCAAAGCCTATGGCTACACCTTC. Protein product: CASSDPRGSKAYGYTF.